The clone carrying this T cell receptor (beta chain) was picked up one time. V lost 0 bases to trimming and J lost 2 bases, with 12 bases between them. Germline loops: CDR1 SGHRS, CDR2 YFSETQ. There are 15 residues in the CDR3. These data come from a study of blood T cell repertoires in COVID-19. Study-level information: COVID-19 samples from acute and convalescent phases originated in the United States, Italy and Spain. Sources were T cells, B-cell-depleted T cells, or PBMCs; the material itself was cDNA or gDNA.

In the source study's methods: It was from reference gene primer amplification that nucleated cell counts were estimated. Only in-frame clones appear in the TCRdb table, and some are missing; sequencing was by immunoSEQ multiplex PCR. The V and J calls and clone size come from that table; D and trimming were worked out from the DNA. The sample has 200,000 or so clones, approximately 83% seen once. The sequencing input was peripheral blood. This sequence originates from a woman in her 30s who had recovered from COVID-19. V gene TRBV5-1 combines with J gene TRBJ2-7; tentatively, D is TRBD2 (5 bases). The CDR3 protein is CASSLVEAGTYEQYF. The CDR3 nucleotides are TGCGCCAGCAGCTTGGTAGAGGCCGGGACCTACGAGCAGTACTTC.